Shown below are 14 T cell receptor beta chains from a single sample sequenced in a study of blood T cells in healthy people across ages. Alongside a J-beta primer mix, a sample-barcoded 5' primer served in a second PCR lasting about 7 to 11 cycles. A single record per CDR3 protein comes from TCRdb applying MiXCR to the 5' RACE reads. The sample shows about 1,500,000 distinct CDR3 sequences, 42% of them seen only once. The sequenced sample consisted of blood. The origin of the receptors is a woman aged 18-29 years in good health.

This clonotype was counted only a few times. V is TRBV10-3 and J is TRBJ1-2; the match to TRBD1 covers 10 bases. Germline assignment: CDR1 ENHRY and CDR2 SYGVKD. With 4 bases clipped from V and 7 bases from J, the junction kept 0 bases outside the gene matches. This CDR3 has 12 amino acids. The CDR3 here is CAISGTGGGYTF. The CDR3 region has the DNA TGTGCCATCAGTGGGACAGGGGGTGGCTACACCTTC.

The V call is TRBV15, the J call TRBJ2-7; perhaps TRBD2 as D (5 bases). The end of the DNA aligns better with TRBJ2-5, so the J call may be wrong. Germline CDR1 and CDR2: LNHNV and YYDKDF (reference sequence). The CDR3 has 13 residues. CDR3 nucleotide sequence: TGTGCCACCAGCAGGACTATGATCGAGACCCAGTACTTC. This encodes CATSRTMIETQYF.

The chain has TRBV9 and TRBJ2-1; D tentatively reads TRBD1 or TRBD2 (5 bases each). Germline V lookup: CDR1 SGDLS, CDR2 YYNGEE. The CDR3 has 13 residues. V was clipped by 4 bases and J by 5 bases, with 10 bases between them. The CDR3 region has the DNA TGTGCCAGCAGCACGGGACCTAACAATGAGCAGTTCTTC. Protein sequence: CASSTGPNNEQFF.

The chain has TRBV7-2 and TRBJ2-3; D could derive from TRBD1 or TRBD2 (5 bases each). V lost 6 bases and J lost 2, with 12 bases in between. Germline V gene sequence: CDR1 SGHTA, CDR2 FQGNSA. The CDR3 runs 14 residues. The CDR3 nucleotides read TGTGCCAGCAGTCCCGGGACCATCACAGATACGCAGTATTTT. This sequence encodes CASSPGTITDTQYF.

This chain joins TRBV29-1 and TRBJ1-6; D unclear. CDR3 length: 14 residues. The germline gives CDR1 SQVTM, CDR2 ANQGSEA. V lost 6 bases and J lost 5, with 14 bases in between. CDR3 amino acids: CSVSEAGNNSPLHF. The CDR3, as DNA: TGCAGCGTCTCAGAGGCTGGGAATAATTCACCCCTCCACTTT. The whole variable domain, remainder taken from reference TRBV29-1 and TRBJ1-6, is SAVISQKPSRDICQRGTSLTIQCQVDSQVTMMFWYRQQPGQSLTLIATANQGSEATYESGFVIDKFPISRPNLTFSTLTVSNMSPEDSSIYLCSVSEAGNNSPLHFGNGTRLTVT.

This clonotype was observed at least ten times. V is TRBV20-1 and J is TRBJ1-4, with D uncertain. This CDR3 region has 12 residues. The germline V gene has CDR1 DFQATT and CDR2 SNEGSKA (reference sequence). In DNA form, the CDR3 reads TGCAGCGCCGGGTTCTATAATGAAAAACTGTTTTTT. Its protein is CSAGFYNEKLFF.

This sequence joins TRBV28 and TRBJ2-1; possibly TRBD1 for D (6 bases). V was pared by 6 bases and J by 0 bases, with 9 bases between. CDR1 is MDHEN and CDR2 is SYDVKM in the germline V gene. This CDR3 region has 14 residues. Written as DNA, the CDR3 is TGTGCCAGCAGCATGGACAGCTCCTACAATGAGCAGTTCTTC. Its protein is CASSMDSSYNEQFF.

This clonotype appeared many times. The chain links TRBV29-1 to TRBJ1-2; tentative D call: TRBD1 (6 bases). The CDR3 loop spans 12 amino acids. The V end was cut by 6 bases, the J end by 7 bases, with 15 bases between. CDR1 is SQVTM, CDR2 ANQGSEA, per germline. The CDR3 DNA follows: TGCAGCGTATACCGGGACAAAGCTGGCTACACCTTC. As protein: CSVYRDKAGYTF.

V is TRBV12-3 or TRBV12-4 and J is TRBJ2-7; 10 bases map to TRBD1. The CDR3 contains 15 residues. The trim removed 6 bases at V and 2 bases at J, leaving 7 bases unmatched. The CDR3: CASRRTGQGAYEQYF. CDR3 coding DNA: TGTGCCAGCAGACGTACCGGACAGGGGGCCTACGAGCAGTACTTC.

This clonotype was seen a handful of times. The chain recombines TRBV7-3 with TRBJ2-1; D may correspond to TRBD1 or TRBD2 (5 bases each). Germline V gene sequence: CDR1 SGHTA, CDR2 FQGTGA. The CDR3 covers 16 residues. V lost 6 bases and J lost 1, with 16 bases in between. In DNA, the CDR3 is TGTGCCAGCAGTCCAGGGCCCCAGCGGTCCTACAATGAGCAGTTCTTC. Protein sequence: CASSPGPQRSYNEQFF.

The sample holds many counts of this clonotype. V usage is TRBV6-4 and J usage is TRBJ1-2; D possibly corresponds to TRBD1 (6 bases). V dropped 1 base and J dropped 2 bases, with 11 bases sitting between them. This CDR3 has 15 residues. CDR1 and CDR2 (germline): MRHNA, SNTAGT. The CDR3 region has the DNA TGTGCCAGCAGTGACTGGGCAGGGGCGAACTATGGCTACACCTTC. This gives the protein CASSDWAGANYGYTF.

The CDR3 DNA reads as TGCAGTGCTAGACCCAAAGGCAGGATGGCCAGCGGGGTAATAGCGGCCGTGAGCTACAATGAGCAGTTCTTC. Its protein is CSARPKGRMASGVIAAVSYNEQFF. The V and J genes are TRBV20-1 and TRBJ2-1; 7 bases fit TRBD2. The CDR3 is made up of 24 amino acids. Per germline, CDR1 DFQATT and CDR2 SNEGSKA (reference sequence). With 2 bases clipped from V and 3 bases from J, the junction kept 34 bases outside the gene matches.

The chain couples TRBV20-1 to TRBJ2-7; D tentatively reads TRBD1 or TRBD2 (5 bases each). The germline V gene encodes CDR1 DFQATT and CDR2 SNEGSKA (reference sequence). Trimming pared 0 bases from V and 6 bases from J, leaving 18 bases between. There are 15 residues in the CDR3. CDR3 nucleotides: TGCAGTGCTAGAGAACGGGGCCCCTGGCGTGGCGAGCAGTACTTC. Residues: CSARERGPWRGEQYF.

The chain carries TRBV7-9 and TRBJ1-4, with D possibly TRBD1 on 6 matching bases. CDR3 length: 16 residues. Germline values: CDR1 SEHNR, CDR2 FQNEAQ (reference sequence). V lost 11 bases and J 5 bases, leaving 24 bases between the germline ends. In DNA, the CDR3 is TGTGCCGTCGAGCCTTCAAGTAGGAGGGGGAATGAAAAACTGTTTTTT. Translated, it gives CAVEPSSRRGNEKLFF.